These T cell receptor beta chains were read from a single sample in a study of cytomegalovirus exposure and HLA in healthy donors. TCRdb keeps only in-frame clones here, not all; method: immunoSEQ multiplex PCR. The sample yields around 120,000 clones, roughly four fifths seen once. What was sequenced was PBMCs. These receptors all stem from a woman aged 45-59 years in good health and CMV-seronegative. CDR3s include the opening cysteine and the closing phenylalanine or tryptophan. Each record gives: V gene, J gene, D gene, clone size, CDR3 protein, CDR3 DNA. A D gene is named only where the DNA matches it firmly. Clone size is given for some rows only: seen once, a few or many times, or a class if the clone is expanded.

TRBV18	TRBJ1-2	.	.	CASSPPLRQGSYGYTF	TGTGCCAGCTCACCACCGCTACGCCAGGGCAGCTATGGCTACACCTTC
TRBV11-3	TRBJ1-1	TRBD1	once	CASSLQGGTEAFF	TGTGCCAGCAGCTTACAGGGGGGCACTGAAGCTTTCTTT
TRBV5-6	TRBJ2-1	.	few	CASSFGRGQFF	TGTGCCAGCAGCTTCGGCCGGGGTCAGTTCTTC
TRBV19	TRBJ1-1	TRBD1	once	CASSIGWTGVTEAFF	TGTGCCAGTAGTATAGGGTGGACAGGGGTTACTGAAGCTTTCTTT
TRBV4-3	TRBJ1-1	.	.	CASSQDLMNTEAFF	TGCGCCAGCAGCCAAGATTTAATGAACACTGAAGCTTTCTTT
TRBV5-1	TRBJ2-2	TRBD1	.	CASSSGQGPGELFF	TGCGCCAGCAGCTCCGGACAGGGACCCGGGGAGCTGTTTTTT
TRBV29-1	TRBJ2-5	.	.	CSVDLSDARGRETQYF	TGCAGCGTTGATCTGAGCGACGCCCGGGGGAGGGAGACCCAGTACTTC
TRBV9	TRBJ2-1	TRBD2	.	CASSPGLAGAYNEQFF	TGTGCCAGCAGCCCCGGACTAGCGGGAGCCTACAATGAGCAGTTCTTC
TRBV19	TRBJ1-5	.	.	CASRFGHAQPQHF	TGTGCCAGTAGGTTTGGACATGCTCAGCCCCAGCATTTT
TRBV4-2	TRBJ1-5	.	.	CASSQDPGGQPQHF	TGTGCCAGCAGCCAAGATCCGGGGGGTCAGCCCCAGCATTTT
TRBV6-1	TRBJ2-7	.	.	CASSESGGADEQYF	TGTGCCAGCAGTGAATCAGGTGGGGCGGACGAGCAGTACTTC
TRBV20-1	TRBJ2-3	TRBD2	.	CSATRGDTQYF	TGCAGTGCTACGCGGGGGGATACGCAGTATTTT
TRBV5-4	TRBJ2-5	TRBD1	.	CASSPGQGRSQETQYF	TGTGCCAGCAGCCCTGGACAGGGGAGATCCCAAGAGACCCAGTACTTC
TRBV6-1	TRBJ1-4	.	.	CASSESGSRVYEKLFF	TGTGCCAGCAGTGAATCCGGGTCCCGCGTATATGAAAAACTGTTTTTT
TRBV2	TRBJ2-7	TRBD2	few	CASSDLREYPVEQYF	TGTGCCAGCAGTGATCTGCGGGAGTATCCGGTCGAGCAGTACTTC
TRBV15	TRBJ1-4	.	.	CATSRDRAGRFEKLFF	TGTGCCACCAGCAGAGATCGGGCAGGGCGATTTGAAAAACTGTTTTTT
TRBV4-1	TRBJ2-1	TRBD2	.	CASSRTSGGLVDNEQFF	TGCGCCAGCAGCCGAACCTCCGGAGGACTAGTCGACAATGAGCAGTTCTTC
TRBV6-5	TRBJ1-1	.	.	CASSYLSRRNYTEAFF	TGTGCCAGCAGTTACTTGTCTCGGCGGAACTACACTGAAGCTTTCTTT
TRBV27	TRBJ1-1	.	few	CASSLIGRALSNTEAFF	TGTGCCAGCAGTTTAATCGGCAGGGCCTTATCGAACACTGAAGCTTTCTTT
TRBV11-3	TRBJ1-1	TRBD1	.	CASSTTGRVSEAFF	TGTGCCAGCAGCACGACAGGGAGAGTGTCTGAAGCTTTCTTT
TRBV5-1	TRBJ1-5	TRBD1	.	CASSSGTGGPNQPQHF	TGCGCCAGCAGCTCCGGTACAGGGGGCCCCAATCAGCCCCAGCATTTT
TRBV6-5	TRBJ1-3	.	.	CASSYSRVVGNTIYF	TGTGCCAGCAGTTACTCCAGGGTAGTCGGAAACACCATATATTTT
TRBV5-1	TRBJ2-3	.	.	CASSLGTGYTDTQYF	TGCGCCAGCAGCTTGGGGACTGGGTACACAGATACGCAGTATTTT
TRBV5-1	TRBJ1-5	.	.	CASSLAGHSNQPQNF	TGCGCCAGCAGCTTGGCAGGACATAGCAATCAGCCCCAGAATTTT
TRBV7-3	TRBJ2-2	TRBD2	.	CASSLAPQLAANTGELFF	TGTGCCAGCAGCTTAGCCCCCCAACTAGCGGCTAACACCGGGGAGCTGTTTTTT
TRBV11-2	TRBJ1-2	TRBD1	.	CASSSTGGYGYTF	TGTGCCAGCAGCTCTACAGGGGGGTATGGCTACACCTTC
TRBV6-4	TRBJ1-2	TRBD1	.	CASSAISGTGVGYTF	TGTGCCAGCAGTGCAATATCCGGGACAGGGGTCGGCTACACCTTC
TRBV7-2	TRBJ1-2	.	.	CASSFGQGYGYTF	TGTGCCAGCAGCTTCGGTCAGGGCTATGGCTACACCTTC
TRBV9	TRBJ1-1	TRBD1	once	CASSVLTGGTEAFF	TGTGCCAGCAGCGTCCTTACAGGGGGAACTGAAGCTTTCTTT
TRBV9	TRBJ1-2	.	.	CASSVGDTGYGYTF	TGTGCCAGCAGCGTTGGGGACACGGGTTATGGCTACACCTTC
TRBV28	TRBJ1-5	.	once	CASRPQGISNQPQHF	TGTGCCAGCAGACCACAGGGAATTAGCAATCAGCCCCAGCATTTT
TRBV29-1	TRBJ2-1	TRBD1	once	CSVEEGGYEQFF	TGCAGCGTTGAGGAAGGGGGCTATGAGCAGTTCTTC
TRBV2	TRBJ2-3	TRBD2	few	CASSDSGRGDTQYF	TGTGCCAGCAGCGACAGCGGGAGAGGAGATACGCAGTATTTT
TRBV27	TRBJ2-7	TRBD2	.	CASSPTPTSGPEQYF	TGTGCCAGCAGCCCCACCCCGACTAGCGGGCCCGAGCAGTACTTC
TRBV4-2	TRBJ1-6	TRBD1	.	CASSPRDSDNSPLHF	TGTGCCAGCAGCCCCAGGGACAGCGATAATTCACCCCTCCACTTT
TRBV13	TRBJ2-7	TRBD1	.	CASSDTGTGAYEQYF	TGTGCCAGCAGCGACACCGGGACAGGGGCCTACGAGCAGTACTTC
TRBV7-8	TRBJ1-5	TRBD1	once	CASSYSRRQGYQPQHF	TGTGCCAGCAGCTACTCAAGGCGACAGGGGTATCAGCCCCAGCATTTT
TRBV18	TRBJ1-5	TRBD1	.	CASSPPGQGLLQPQHF	TGTGCCAGCTCACCACCGGGACAGGGGTTGCTTCAGCCCCAGCATTTT
TRBV5-4	TRBJ2-1	.	few	CASSDVPSPYNEQFF	TGTGCCAGCAGCGATGTGCCTAGCCCCTACAATGAGCAGTTCTTC
TRBV28	TRBJ1-1	TRBD1	.	CASSRGQENTEAFF	TGTGCCAGCAGTCGTGGACAGGAGAACACTGAAGCTTTCTTT
TRBV7-2	TRBJ1-1	.	.	CASSLGFGGPDTEAFF	TGTGCCAGCAGCTTAGGTTTTGGGGGCCCTGACACTGAAGCTTTCTTT
TRBV7-9	TRBJ2-7	.	.	CSSSSLRGGDSYEQYF	TGTTCCAGCAGTTCCCTCCGGGGCGGGGATTCCTACGAGCAGTACTTC